This T cell receptor (beta chain) was profiled in a study of breast tumors, draining lymph nodes, adjacent tissues. Regarding the study as a whole: That most tumor T cells come from lymph nodes remained unproven.

The CDR3 consists of 13 residues. The germline gives CDR1 ENHRY, CDR2 SYGVKD. The V gene lost 5 bases and the J gene lost 9 bases, with 14 bases spanning the gap. The lymph nodes were axillary draining lymph nodes from breast cancer patients. This clonotype occurred many times. Its antigen remains unknown. MiXCR, run by TCRdb on the multiplex PCR reads, gives a single entry per CDR3 protein. The profile shows over 200,000 distinct CDR3 sequences, under 40% of them singletons. The sequenced material came from axillary lymph node tissue. The chain carries TRBV10-3 and TRBJ1-5; D may be TRBD1 (6 bases). This clonotype was obtained from a female donor with breast cancer. Some clones in this sample may be carry-over from other donors' samples. CDR3 amino acids: CAISPGGAWPQHF. CDR3 DNA: TGTGCCATCAGTCCCGGGGGGGCTTGGCCCCAGCATTTT.